This TCR beta chain emerged from a study of blood T cell repertoires in COVID-19. Clones were sequenced by immunoSEQ multiplex PCR, and TCRdb holds only the in-frame ones, with some missing. The table includes around 150,000 clones, approximately 95% detected once. The Seattle site enrolled patients during active infection and followed them longitudinally. The germline V gene encodes CDR1 MNHEY and CDR2 SVGEGT. V shed 4 bases and J shed 8 bases, with 18 bases lying between them. This CDR3 region has 15 residues. Sequences were obtained from peripheral blood. The rearrangement uses TRBV6-2 or TRBV6-3 and TRBJ2-1, with D tentatively TRBD2 (5 bases). The source of this sequence is a woman between 55 and 75 years old with COVID-19, enrolled during active disease. The CDR3 region has the DNA TGTGCCAGCAGTTGGGGTGCACTGGGTAGCGATGAGCAGTTCTTC. It yields the protein CASSWGALGSDEQFF.